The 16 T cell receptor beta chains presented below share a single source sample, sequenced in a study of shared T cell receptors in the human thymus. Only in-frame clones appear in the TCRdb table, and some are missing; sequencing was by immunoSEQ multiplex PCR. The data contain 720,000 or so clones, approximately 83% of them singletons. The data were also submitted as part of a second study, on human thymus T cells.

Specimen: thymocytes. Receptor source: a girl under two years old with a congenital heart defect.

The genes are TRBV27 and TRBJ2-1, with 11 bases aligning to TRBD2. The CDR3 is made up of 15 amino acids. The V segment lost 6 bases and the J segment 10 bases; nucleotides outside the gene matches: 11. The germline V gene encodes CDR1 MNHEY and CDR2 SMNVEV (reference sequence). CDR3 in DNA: TGTGCCAGCAGCTTTAGCGGGGGGGCTCAACGAGAGCAGTTCTTC. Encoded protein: CASSFSGGAQREQFF.

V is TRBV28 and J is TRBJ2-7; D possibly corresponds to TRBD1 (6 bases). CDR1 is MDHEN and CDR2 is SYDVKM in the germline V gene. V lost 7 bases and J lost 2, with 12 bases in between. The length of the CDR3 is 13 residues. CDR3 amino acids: CASIRGPAYEQYF. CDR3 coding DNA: TGTGCCAGCATCAGGGGCCCTGCCTACGAGCAGTACTTC.

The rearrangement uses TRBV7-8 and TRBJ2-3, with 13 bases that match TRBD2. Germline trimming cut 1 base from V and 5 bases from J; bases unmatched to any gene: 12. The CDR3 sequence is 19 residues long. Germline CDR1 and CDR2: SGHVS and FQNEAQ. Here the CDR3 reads CASSLVGAQLAGGQDTQYF. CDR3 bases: TGTGCCAGCAGCTTAGTGGGTGCCCAACTAGCGGGGGGGCAAGATACGCAGTATTTT.

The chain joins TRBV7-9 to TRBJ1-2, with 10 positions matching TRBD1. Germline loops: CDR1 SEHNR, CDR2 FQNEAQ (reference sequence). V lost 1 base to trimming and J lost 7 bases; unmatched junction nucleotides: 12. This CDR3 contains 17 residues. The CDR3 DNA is TGTGCCAGCAGCTTAGGATCCGGGACAGGGGATCTTCGTGGCTACACCTTC. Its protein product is CASSLGSGTGDLRGYTF.

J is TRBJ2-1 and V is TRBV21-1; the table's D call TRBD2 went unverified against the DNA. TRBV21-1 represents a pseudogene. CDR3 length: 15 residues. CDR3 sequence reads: CASSKKRGRNNEQFF. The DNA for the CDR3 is TGTGCCAGCAGCAAGAAGCGGGGGCGAAACAATGAGCAGTTCTTC.

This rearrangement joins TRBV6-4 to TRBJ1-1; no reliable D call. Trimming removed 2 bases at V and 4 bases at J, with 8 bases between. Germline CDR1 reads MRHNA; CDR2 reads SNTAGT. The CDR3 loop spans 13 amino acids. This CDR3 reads CASSDRAGTEAFF. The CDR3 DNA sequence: TGTGCCAGCAGTGACAGGGCGGGCACTGAAGCTTTCTTT.

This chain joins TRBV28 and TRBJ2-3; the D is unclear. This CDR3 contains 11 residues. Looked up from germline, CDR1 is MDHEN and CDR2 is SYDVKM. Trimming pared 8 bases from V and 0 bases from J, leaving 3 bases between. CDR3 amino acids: CASVSTDTQYF. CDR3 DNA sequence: TGTGCCAGCGTAAGCACAGATACGCAGTATTTT.

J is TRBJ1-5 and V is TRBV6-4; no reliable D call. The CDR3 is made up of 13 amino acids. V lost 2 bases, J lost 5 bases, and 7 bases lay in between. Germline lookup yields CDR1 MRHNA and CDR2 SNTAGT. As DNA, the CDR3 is TGTGCCAGCAGTGACAGGGAGGATCAGCCCCAGCATTTT. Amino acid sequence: CASSDREDQPQHF.

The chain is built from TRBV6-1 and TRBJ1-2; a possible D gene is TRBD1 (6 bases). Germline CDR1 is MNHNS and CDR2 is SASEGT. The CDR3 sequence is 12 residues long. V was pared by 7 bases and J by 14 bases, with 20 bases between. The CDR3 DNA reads TGTGCCAGCAATACCGGGACAACTACTTGGACCTTC. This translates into CASNTGTTTWTF.

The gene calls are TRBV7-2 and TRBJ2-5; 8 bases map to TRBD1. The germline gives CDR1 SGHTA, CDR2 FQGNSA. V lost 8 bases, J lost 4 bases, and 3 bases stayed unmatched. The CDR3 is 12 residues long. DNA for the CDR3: TGTGCCAGCGACAGGGGAGGAGAGACCCAGTACTTC. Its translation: CASDRGGETQYF.

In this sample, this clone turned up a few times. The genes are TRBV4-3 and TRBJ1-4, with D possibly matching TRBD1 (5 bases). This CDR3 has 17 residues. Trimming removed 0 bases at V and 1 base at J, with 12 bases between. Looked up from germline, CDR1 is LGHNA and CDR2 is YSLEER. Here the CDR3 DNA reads TGCGCCAGCAGCCAAGAGGACGGGGGAGAAACTAATGAAAAACTGTTTTTT. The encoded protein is CASSQEDGGETNEKLFF.

CDR3 loop: CSARGSDGYTF. The DNA for the CDR3 is TGCAGTGCTAGAGGTTCGGATGGCTACACCTTC. The chain combines TRBV20-1 with TRBJ1-2; D is unclear. This CDR3 region has 11 residues. Germline values: CDR1 DFQATT, CDR2 SNEGSKA (reference sequence). Deletions cut 1 base from V and 6 bases from J, with 6 bases between.

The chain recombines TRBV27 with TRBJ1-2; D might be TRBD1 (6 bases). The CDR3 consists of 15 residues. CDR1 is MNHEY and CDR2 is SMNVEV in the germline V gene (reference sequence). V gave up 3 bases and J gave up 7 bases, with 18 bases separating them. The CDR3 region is CASSLARGGLSGYTF. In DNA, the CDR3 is TGTGCCAGCAGTTTGGCGAGGGGGGGGCTTAGTGGCTACACCTTC.

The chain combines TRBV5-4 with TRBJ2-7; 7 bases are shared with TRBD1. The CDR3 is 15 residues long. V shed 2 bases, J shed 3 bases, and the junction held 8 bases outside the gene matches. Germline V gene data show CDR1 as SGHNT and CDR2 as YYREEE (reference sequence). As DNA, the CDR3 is TGTGCCAGCAGCTTATATCGGGACAGCAACTACGAGCAGTACTTC. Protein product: CASSLYRDSNYEQYF.

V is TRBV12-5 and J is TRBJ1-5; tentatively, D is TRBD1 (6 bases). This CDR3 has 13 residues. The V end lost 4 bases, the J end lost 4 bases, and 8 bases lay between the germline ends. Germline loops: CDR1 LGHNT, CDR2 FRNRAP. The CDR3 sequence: CASGSQGNQPQHF. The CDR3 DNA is TGTGCTAGTGGTTCCCAGGGGAATCAGCCCCAGCATTTT.

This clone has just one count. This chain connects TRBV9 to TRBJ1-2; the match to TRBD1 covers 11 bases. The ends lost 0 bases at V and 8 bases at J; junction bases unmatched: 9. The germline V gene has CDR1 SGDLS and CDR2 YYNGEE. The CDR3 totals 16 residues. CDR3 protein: CASSVAGGQGVPGYTF. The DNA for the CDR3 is TGTGCCAGCAGCGTAGCTGGGGGACAGGGGGTTCCCGGCTACACCTTC.